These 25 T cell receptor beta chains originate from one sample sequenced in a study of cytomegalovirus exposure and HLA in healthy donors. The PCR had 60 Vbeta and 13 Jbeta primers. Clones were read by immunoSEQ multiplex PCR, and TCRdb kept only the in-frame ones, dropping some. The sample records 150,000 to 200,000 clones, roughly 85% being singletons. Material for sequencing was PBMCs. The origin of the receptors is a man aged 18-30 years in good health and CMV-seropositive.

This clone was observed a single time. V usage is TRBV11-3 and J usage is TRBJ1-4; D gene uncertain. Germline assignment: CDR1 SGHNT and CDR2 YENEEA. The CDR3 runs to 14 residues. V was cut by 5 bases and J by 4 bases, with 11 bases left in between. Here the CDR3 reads CASSHGRNNEKLFF. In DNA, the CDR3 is TGTGCCAGCAGCCACGGCAGGAATAATGAAAAACTGTTTTTT.

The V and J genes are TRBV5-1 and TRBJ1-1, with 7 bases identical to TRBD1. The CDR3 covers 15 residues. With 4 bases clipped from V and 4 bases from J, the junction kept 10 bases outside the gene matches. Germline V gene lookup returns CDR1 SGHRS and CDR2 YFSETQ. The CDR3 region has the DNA TGCGCCAGCAGCGCACGGACAGGAGTGGGCACTGAAGCTTTCTTT. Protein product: CASSARTGVGTEAFF.

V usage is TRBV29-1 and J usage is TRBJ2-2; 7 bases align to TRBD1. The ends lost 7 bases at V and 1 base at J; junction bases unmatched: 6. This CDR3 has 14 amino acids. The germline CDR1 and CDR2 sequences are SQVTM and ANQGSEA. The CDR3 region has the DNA TGCAGCGGCTCACCAGGGGGGAACACCGGGGAGCTGTTTTTT. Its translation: CSGSPGGNTGELFF.

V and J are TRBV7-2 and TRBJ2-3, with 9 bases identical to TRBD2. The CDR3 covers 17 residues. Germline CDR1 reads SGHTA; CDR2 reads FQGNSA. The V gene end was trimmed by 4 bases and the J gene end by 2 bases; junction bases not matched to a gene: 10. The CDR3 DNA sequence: TGTGCCAGCAGCTCCCAGTCGCGGGGGGGGTACACAGATACGCAGTATTTT. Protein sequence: CASSSQSRGGYTDTQYF. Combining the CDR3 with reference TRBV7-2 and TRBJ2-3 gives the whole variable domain GAGVSQSPSNKVTEKGKDVELRCDPISGHTALYWYRQSLGQGLEFLIYFQGNSAPDKSGLPSDRFSAERTGGSVSTLTIQRTQQEDSAVYLCASSSQSRGGYTDTQYFGPGTRLTVL.

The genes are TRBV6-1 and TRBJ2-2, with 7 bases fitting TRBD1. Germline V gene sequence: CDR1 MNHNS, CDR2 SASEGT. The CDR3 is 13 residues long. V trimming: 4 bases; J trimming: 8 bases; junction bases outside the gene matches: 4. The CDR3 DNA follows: TGTGCCAGCAGTGGACAGGGTTCTGGGGAGCTGTTTTTT. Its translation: CASSGQGSGELFF.

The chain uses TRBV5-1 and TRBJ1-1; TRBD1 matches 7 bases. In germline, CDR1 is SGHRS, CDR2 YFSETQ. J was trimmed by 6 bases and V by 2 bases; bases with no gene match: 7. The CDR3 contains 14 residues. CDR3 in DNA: TGCGCCAGCAGCTTAGACAGGGATTCCTCTGAAGCTTTCTTT. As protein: CASSLDRDSSEAFF. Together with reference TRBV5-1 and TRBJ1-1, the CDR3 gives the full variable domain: KAGVTQTPRYLIKTRGQQVTLSCSPISGHRSVSWYQQTPGQGLQFLFEYFSETQRNKGNFPGRFSGRQFSNSRSEMNVSTLELGDSALYLCASSLDRDSSEAFFGQGTRLTVV.

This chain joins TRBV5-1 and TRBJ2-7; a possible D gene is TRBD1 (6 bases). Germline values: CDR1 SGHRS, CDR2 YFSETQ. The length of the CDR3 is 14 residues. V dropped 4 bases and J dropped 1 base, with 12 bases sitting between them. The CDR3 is CASSPEGQSYEQYF. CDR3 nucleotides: TGCGCCAGCAGCCCTGAGGGACAATCCTACGAGCAGTACTTC. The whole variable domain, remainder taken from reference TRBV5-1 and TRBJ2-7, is KAGVTQTPRYLIKTRGQQVTLSCSPISGHRSVSWYQQTPGQGLQFLFEYFSETQRNKGNFPGRFSGRQFSNSRSEMNVSTLELGDSALYLCASSPEGQSYEQYFGPGTRLTVT.

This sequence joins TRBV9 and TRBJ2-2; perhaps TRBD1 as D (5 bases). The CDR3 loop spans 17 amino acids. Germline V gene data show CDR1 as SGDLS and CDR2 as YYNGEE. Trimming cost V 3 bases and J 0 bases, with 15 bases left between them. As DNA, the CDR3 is TGTGCCAGCAGCGGACGCCGACGACAGACGAACACCGGGGAGCTGTTTTTT. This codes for CASSGRRRQTNTGELFF.

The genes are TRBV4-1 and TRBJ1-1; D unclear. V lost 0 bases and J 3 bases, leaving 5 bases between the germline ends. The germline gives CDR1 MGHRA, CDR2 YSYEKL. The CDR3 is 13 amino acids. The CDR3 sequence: CASSQDRDTEAFF. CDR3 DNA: TGCGCCAGCAGCCAAGATCGAGACACTGAAGCTTTCTTT.

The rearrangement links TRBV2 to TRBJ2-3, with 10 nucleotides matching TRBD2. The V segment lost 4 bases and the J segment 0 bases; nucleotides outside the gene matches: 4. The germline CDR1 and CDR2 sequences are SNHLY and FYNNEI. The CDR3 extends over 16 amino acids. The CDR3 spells CASSVPSGGSTDTQYF. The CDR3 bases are TGTGCCAGCAGTGTCCCTAGCGGGGGTAGCACAGATACGCAGTATTTT.

CDR3: CASMDRDYQPQHF. CDR3 DNA sequence: TGTGCCAGCATGGACAGGGACTATCAGCCCCAGCATTTT. The chain recombines TRBV2 with TRBJ1-5, with 8 bases fitting TRBD1. This CDR3 is 13 amino acids long. V lost 7 bases and J lost 5; bases outside the gene matches: 4. CDR1 is SNHLY and CDR2 is FYNNEI in the germline V gene.

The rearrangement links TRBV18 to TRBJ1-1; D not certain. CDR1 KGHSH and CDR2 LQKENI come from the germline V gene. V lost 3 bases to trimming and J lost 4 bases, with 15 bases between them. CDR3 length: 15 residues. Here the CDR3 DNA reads TGTGCCAGCTCACCGGTCTCAGGTGCGGGCACTGAAGCTTTCTTT. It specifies CASSPVSGAGTEAFF. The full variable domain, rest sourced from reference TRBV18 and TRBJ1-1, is NAGVMQNPRHLVRRRGQEARLRCSPMKGHSHVYWYRQLPEEGLKFMVYLQKENIIDESGMPKERFSAEFPKEGPSILRIQQVVRGDSAAYFCASSPVSGAGTEAFFGQGTRLTVV.

The CDR3 DNA reads TGCGCCAGCAGTGTAGGGACAGACAATGAAAAACTGTTTTTT. Translated, it gives CASSVGTDNEKLFF. The chain links TRBV4-1 to TRBJ1-4, with TRBD1 identical over 7 bases. The germline V gene has CDR1 MGHRA and CDR2 YSYEKL. The CDR3 runs 14 residues. J lost 5 bases, V lost 6 bases, and 6 bases had no gene match.

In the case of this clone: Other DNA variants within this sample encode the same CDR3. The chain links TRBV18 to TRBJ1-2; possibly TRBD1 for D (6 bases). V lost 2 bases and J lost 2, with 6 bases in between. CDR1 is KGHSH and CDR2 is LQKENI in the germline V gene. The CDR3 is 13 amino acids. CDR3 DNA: TGTGCCAGCTCACCAGACAGGAACTATGGCTACACCTTC. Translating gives CASSPDRNYGYTF.

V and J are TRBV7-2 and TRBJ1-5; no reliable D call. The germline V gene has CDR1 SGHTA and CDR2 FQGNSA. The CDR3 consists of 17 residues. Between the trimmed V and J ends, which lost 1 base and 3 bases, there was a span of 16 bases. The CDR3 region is CASSLDAPNSYNQPQHF. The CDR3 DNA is TGTGCCAGCAGCTTAGATGCTCCGAACAGTTACAATCAGCCCCAGCATTTT.

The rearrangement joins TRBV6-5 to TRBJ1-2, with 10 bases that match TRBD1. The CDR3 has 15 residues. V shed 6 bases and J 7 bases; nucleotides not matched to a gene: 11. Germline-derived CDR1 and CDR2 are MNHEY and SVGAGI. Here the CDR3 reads CASRSTDRGQSGYTF. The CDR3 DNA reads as TGTGCCAGCAGATCAACCGACAGGGGGCAAAGTGGCTACACCTTC.

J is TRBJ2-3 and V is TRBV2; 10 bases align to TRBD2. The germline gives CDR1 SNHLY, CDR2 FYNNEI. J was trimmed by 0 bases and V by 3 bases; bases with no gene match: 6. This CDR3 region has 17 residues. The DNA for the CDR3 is TGTGCCAGCAGTGATTTTAGCGGGGGGAAGAGCACAGATACGCAGTATTTT. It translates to CASSDFSGGKSTDTQYF.

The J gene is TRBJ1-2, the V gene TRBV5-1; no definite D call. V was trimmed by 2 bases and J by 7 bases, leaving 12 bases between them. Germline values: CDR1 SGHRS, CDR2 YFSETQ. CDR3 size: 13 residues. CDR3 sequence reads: CASSLQGGSGYTF. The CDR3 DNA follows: TGCGCCAGCAGCTTACAAGGAGGGAGTGGCTACACCTTC.

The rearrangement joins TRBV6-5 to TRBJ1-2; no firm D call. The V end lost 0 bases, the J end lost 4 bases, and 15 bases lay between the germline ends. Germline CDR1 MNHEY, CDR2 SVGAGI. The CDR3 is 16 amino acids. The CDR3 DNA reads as TGTGCCAGCAGTTACTCGACCCTCCCCTCGGGCTATGGCTACACCTTC. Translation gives CASSYSTLPSGYGYTF.

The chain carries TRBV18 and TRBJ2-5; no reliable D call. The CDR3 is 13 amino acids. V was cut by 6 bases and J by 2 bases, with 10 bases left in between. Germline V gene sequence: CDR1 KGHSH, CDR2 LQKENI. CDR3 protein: CASSQAPQETQYF. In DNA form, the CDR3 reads TGTGCCAGCTCCCAGGCGCCTCAAGAGACCCAGTACTTC.

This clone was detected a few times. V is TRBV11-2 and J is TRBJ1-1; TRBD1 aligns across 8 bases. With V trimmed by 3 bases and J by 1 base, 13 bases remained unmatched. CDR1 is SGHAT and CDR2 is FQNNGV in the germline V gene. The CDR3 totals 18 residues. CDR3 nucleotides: TGTGCCAGCAGCTTGATCCCCGGGACAGGTTGGGGGAACACTGAAGCTTTCTTT. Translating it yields CASSLIPGTGWGNTEAFF.

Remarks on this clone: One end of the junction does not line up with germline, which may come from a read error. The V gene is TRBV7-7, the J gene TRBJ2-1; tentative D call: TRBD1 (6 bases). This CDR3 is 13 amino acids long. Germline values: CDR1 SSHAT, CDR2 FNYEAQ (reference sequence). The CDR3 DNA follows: TGTGCTAGCAGCCCCACAGGGAAAGATGAGCAGTTCTTC. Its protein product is CASSPTGKDEQFF.

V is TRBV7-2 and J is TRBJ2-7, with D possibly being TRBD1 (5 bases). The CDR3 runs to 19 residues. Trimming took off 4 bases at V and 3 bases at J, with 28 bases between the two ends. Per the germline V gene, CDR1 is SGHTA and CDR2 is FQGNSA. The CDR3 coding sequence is TGTGCCAGCAGCTCCAGGGTTCTCGGCTCCCTAGGCTCCTACTACGAGCAGTACTTC. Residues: CASSSRVLGSLGSYYEQYF.

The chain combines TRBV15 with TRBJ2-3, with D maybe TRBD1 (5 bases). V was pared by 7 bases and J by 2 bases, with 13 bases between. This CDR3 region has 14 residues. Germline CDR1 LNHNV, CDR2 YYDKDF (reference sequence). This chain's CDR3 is CATNPDTTTDTQYF. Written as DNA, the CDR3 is TGTGCCACCAACCCGGACACAACCACAGATACGCAGTATTTT.

The DNA of the CDR3 is TGCGCCAGCAGCTTAGTGGGCCGCGAGCAGTACTTC. Protein product: CASSLVGREQYF. This chain uses TRBV5-1 with TRBJ2-7; D call uncertain. This CDR3 has 12 residues. Looked up from germline, CDR1 is SGHRS and CDR2 is YFSETQ. Trimming removed 2 bases from V and 6 bases from J, with 9 bases in between. The full variable domain, completed using reference TRBV5-1 and TRBJ2-7, is KAGVTQTPRYLIKTRGQQVTLSCSPISGHRSVSWYQQTPGQGLQFLFEYFSETQRNKGNFPGRFSGRQFSNSRSEMNVSTLELGDSALYLCASSLVGREQYFGPGTRLTVT.